The 6 T cell receptor beta chains listed next were all sequenced from one sample in a study of blood T cells in healthy people across ages. The authors ran a second PCR of about 6 to 11 cycles using a sample-barcoded 5' primer and a J-beta primer mix. Using its own MiXCR run on the 5' RACE reads, TCRdb lists one record per CDR3 protein. The sample lists about 1.5 million distinct CDR3 sequences, 40% to 50% occurring once. Sequenced input: blood. The receptors were gathered from a woman younger than 30 in good health.

The chain uses TRBV20-1 and TRBJ2-7, with TRBD1 identical over 11 bases. With V trimmed by 6 bases and J by 3 bases, 10 bases remained unmatched. Germline V CDR1 and CDR2: DFQATT, SNEGSKA (reference sequence). The CDR3 runs to 15 residues. In nucleotides, the CDR3 is TGCAGTGCCGGGAGGGACAGGGGGACTGTCTACGAGCAGTACTTC. Translated, it gives CSAGRDRGTVYEQYF.

The V gene is TRBV11-2, the J gene TRBJ2-7; a possible D gene is TRBD1 (5 bases). This CDR3 region has 15 residues. Trimming pared 5 bases from V and 4 bases from J, leaving 18 bases between. The V gene's germline CDR1 is SGHAT and CDR2 FQNNGV. CDR3 amino acids: CASSPTTGQLYEQYF. The CDR3, as DNA: TGTGCCAGCAGCCCGACCACAGGTCAATTATACGAGCAGTACTTC.

The table lists this clonotype with a count of one. At one end, the junction sequence differs from germline, possibly due to a read error. The chain joins TRBV18 to TRBJ2-1, with TRBD2 matching 9 bases. Germline V gene lookup returns CDR1 KGHSH and CDR2 LQKENI. The CDR3 loop spans 16 amino acids. CDR3 bases: TGTGCCAGCTCACCGCCCTTGCGGGGGGGCCTTAATGAGCGGTTCTTC. Its translation is CASSPPLRGGLNERFF.

The chain joins TRBV29-1 to TRBJ2-1, with 9 bases identical to TRBD1. Trimming removed 3 bases from V and 1 base from J; junction bases left unmatched: 1. CDR1 SQVTM and CDR2 ANQGSEA come from the germline V gene. The CDR3 length is 14 residues. CDR3 DNA sequence: TGCAGCGTTGAGACAGGGGGTTCCTACAATGAGCAGTTCTTC. Translating gives CSVETGGSYNEQFF.

This clonotype appeared a single time. In DNA, the CDR3 is TGTGCCAGCTCGTACGGGACACCCCCCAGCTACGAGCAGTACTTC. Encoded protein: CASSYGTPPSYEQYF. The rearrangement uses TRBV18 and TRBJ2-4; D possibly corresponds to TRBD1 (6 bases). The DNA end is a closer match to TRBJ2-7, so the J assignment may be wrong. There are 15 residues in the CDR3. Germline V lookup: CDR1 KGHSH, CDR2 LQKENI.

Note on this clonotype: A much larger clone sits a single nucleotide away, making a read error possible. This CDR3 is CTSSLVAGGRNEQFF. The CDR3 nucleotides are TGTACCAGCAGCTTAGTTGCGGGAGGGCGCAATGAGCAGTTCTTC. The chain uses TRBV11-2 and TRBJ2-1, with 9 bases that match TRBD2. CDR3 length: 15 residues. Germline V gene lookup returns CDR1 SGHAT and CDR2 FQNNGV.